The clone carrying this TCR beta chain has a count of ten or more. Amplified TCR beta CDR3 regions came from RNA transcripts. Initially, a first-round RT-PCR of the TCR CDR3 employed the HTBI primer set. TCRdb redid the calling of the multiplex PCR reads with MiXCR, one entry per CDR3 protein. The sample consists of hundreds of thousands of distinct CDR3 sequences, approximately 16% of them appearing once. The record originates from a study of T cells in Graves' hyperthyroidism and ophthalmopathy. V was pared by 1 base and J by 0 bases, with 13 bases between. The CDR3 covers 16 residues. Looked up from germline, CDR1 is LGHNT and CDR2 is FRNRAP.

The specimen was blood. The origin of this receptor is a woman younger than 30 with Graves' hyperthyroidism. The chain joins TRBV12-5 to TRBJ2-7; D may be TRBD1 (6 bases). Here the CDR3 reads CASGLGRQDSSYEQYF. The CDR3 DNA follows: TGTGCTAGTGGTTTGGGCAGACAGGATAGCTCCTACGAGCAGTACTTC.